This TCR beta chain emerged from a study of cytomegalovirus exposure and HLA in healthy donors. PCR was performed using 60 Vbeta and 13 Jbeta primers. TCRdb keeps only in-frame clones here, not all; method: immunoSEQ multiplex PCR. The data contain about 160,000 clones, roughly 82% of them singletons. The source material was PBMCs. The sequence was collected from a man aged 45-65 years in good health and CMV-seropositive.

The CDR3 spells CASRGDRGRDTQYF. The DNA of the CDR3 is TGTGCCAGCAGGGGGGACAGGGGGCGAGATACGCAGTATTTT. This chain joins TRBV6-5 and TRBJ2-3, with 12 bases identical to TRBD1. V lost 6 bases to trimming and J lost 5 bases; unmatched junction nucleotides: 3. Germline CDR1 MNHEY, CDR2 SVGAGI. The CDR3 spans 14 residues.